This T cell receptor (beta chain) emerged from a study of blood T cells in healthy people across ages. The study's findings and limits: The study lacked donor CMV status, which possibly confounded expanded clonotype changes.

On this clonotype: The antigen remains undetermined.

The authors ran a second PCR of about 7 to 11 cycles using a sample-barcoded 5' primer and a J-beta primer mix. Sequencing of every sample gave 2.5 million or more CDR3-containing paired-end reads. Each CDR3 protein is one row after TCRdb ran MiXCR on the 5' RACE reads. The sample lists roughly 800,000 distinct CDR3 sequences, under 30% occurring once. The CDR3 has 13 residues. Germline lookup yields CDR1 SQVTM and CDR2 ANQGSEA. Trimming took off 1 base at V and 5 bases at J, with 11 bases between the two ends. These data were also reused for a study on T cells of mothers and their children.

The receptor was isolated from a boy aged 5-17 years in good health. Sequences were obtained from blood. The chain couples TRBV29-1 to TRBJ2-5; D is possibly TRBD1 (5 bases). The DNA for the CDR3 is TGCAGCGTTGAAGTAGGATACAGGGAGACCCAGTACTTC. It translates to CSVEVGYRETQYF.